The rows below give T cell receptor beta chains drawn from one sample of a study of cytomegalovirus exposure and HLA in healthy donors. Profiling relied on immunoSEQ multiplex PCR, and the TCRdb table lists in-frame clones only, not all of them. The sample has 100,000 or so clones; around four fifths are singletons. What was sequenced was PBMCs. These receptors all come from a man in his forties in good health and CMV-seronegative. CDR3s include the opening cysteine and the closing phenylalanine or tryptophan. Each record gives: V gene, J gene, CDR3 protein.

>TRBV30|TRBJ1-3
CAWTPSGNTIYF
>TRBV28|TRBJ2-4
CASSPGGARSIQYF
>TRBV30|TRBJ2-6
CAWNIRANVLTF
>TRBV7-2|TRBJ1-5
CASSSQTGVSNQPQHF
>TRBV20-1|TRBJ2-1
CSASRLEQFF
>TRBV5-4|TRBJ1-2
CASSYPGQGAAGYTF
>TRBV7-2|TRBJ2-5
CASSLATSGQETQYF
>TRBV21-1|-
CASSRPRDRVVYEQYF
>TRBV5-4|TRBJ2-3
CASSPGGGRDTQYF
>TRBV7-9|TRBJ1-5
CSSSPTDSSQPQHF
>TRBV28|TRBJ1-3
CASGSQGFDYGNTIYF
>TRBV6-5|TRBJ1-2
CASRNSGGAGYTF
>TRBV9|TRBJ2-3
CASTRIGQDSSTDTQYF
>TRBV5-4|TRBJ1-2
CASSHTGGNYGYTF
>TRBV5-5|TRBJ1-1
CASSLAGTLNTEAFF
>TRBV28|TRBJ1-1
CASSRGQGKLRNTEAFF
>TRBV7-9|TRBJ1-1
CASTPWGGADTEAFF
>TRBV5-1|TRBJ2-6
CASSPLQGGGLSGANVLTF
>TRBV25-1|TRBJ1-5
CASSISGTGVQPQHF
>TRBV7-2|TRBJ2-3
CASSVSRGMGTDTQYF
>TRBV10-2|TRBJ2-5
CASNLQGEAETQYF
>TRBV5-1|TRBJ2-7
CASSSTPGTGSYEQYF
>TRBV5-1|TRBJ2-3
CASSVITGGTQYF
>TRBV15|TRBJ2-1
CATSRPSLTPGVNEQFF
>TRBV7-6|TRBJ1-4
CASSLGQGNEKLFF
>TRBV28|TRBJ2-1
CASSFAGEQFF
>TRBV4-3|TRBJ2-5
CASSQDLSGRTQYF